This TCR beta chain was identified in a study of cytomegalovirus exposure and HLA in healthy donors. On this clone: Its cognate antigen is unknown.

PCR was performed using 60 Vbeta and 13 Jbeta primers. TCRdb's table, derived via immunoSEQ multiplex PCR, lists solely in-frame clones and lacks some. The sample shows approximately 150,000 clones, approximately 57% of them seen only once. Study-wide results and limits: Earlier analysis found most TCR beta V segments productive about 90% or about 30% of the time.

Between the trimmed V and J ends, which lost 5 bases and 3 bases, there was a span of 14 bases. CDR3 length equals 14 residues. Germline V gene data show CDR1 as LGHNA and CDR2 as YSLEER. This TCR came from a male donor in good health and CMV-seronegative. The sequenced sample consisted of PBMCs. The chain has TRBV4-3 and TRBJ2-7; maybe TRBD1 (6 bases). The CDR3 nucleotides read TGCGCCAGCAGCTACAGGGTTGGAGGCTACGAGCAGTACTTC. Translated, it gives CASSYRVGGYEQYF.